Given below is one T cell receptor beta chain in context. Its antigen is currently unknown. V lost 0 bases to trimming and J lost 2 bases, with 11 bases between them. This CDR3 comprises 16 residues. The germline gives CDR1 SGHVS, CDR2 FNYEAQ. Assay used: immunoSEQ multiplex PCR; TCRdb lists only in-frame clones, some missing. The repertoire consists of 90,000 or so clones, with roughly 89% occurring once and the leading ten covering under 5.5%. This specimen comes from a study of T cell responses to AZD1222 COVID-19 vaccine. The study, taken as a whole, reports: Donors were largely white British and mainly female; clonal diversity was possibly underestimated.

The rearrangement links TRBV7-6 to TRBJ1-3; D gene ambiguous. The receptor's source is an adult who received the AZD1222 COVID-19 vaccine. Source: peripheral blood, taken 28 days after the second AZD1222 dose. This chain's CDR3 is CASSLAVVGTGNTIYF. Written as DNA, the CDR3 is TGTGCCAGCAGCTTAGCTGTCGTGGGTACTGGAAACACCATATATTTT.